One and the same sample provided the 2 T cell receptor beta chains below, sequenced in a study of blood T cell repertoires in COVID-19. Some clones are missing from TCRdb's copy, which holds only in-frame ones; the method was immunoSEQ multiplex PCR. Of around 360,000 clones in the sample, about 89% were seen once. Material for sequencing was PBMCs or T cells enriched from blood (not recorded which). These receptor sequences come from a man in his forties in a cohort exposed to, infected with or recovered from COVID-19 (not recorded which).

The rearrangement links TRBV18 to TRBJ1-4; tentatively, D is TRBD1 (6 bases). V was trimmed by 1 base and J by 6 bases, leaving 6 bases between them. Germline CDR1 reads KGHSH; CDR2 reads LQKENI. CDR3 length equals 13 residues. CDR3 in amino acids: CASSPQGDEKLFF. The CDR3 DNA follows: TGTGCCAGCTCACCACAGGGGGATGAAAAACTGTTTTTT.

The chain has TRBV9 and TRBJ2-1, with 7 positions matching TRBD1. The germline CDR1 and CDR2 sequences are SGDLS and YYNGEE. V trimming: 0 bases; J trimming: 4 bases; junction bases outside the gene matches: 16. The CDR3 length is 19 residues. CDR3 sequence reads: CASSVGEWTGNGRYNEQFF. The CDR3 region has the DNA TGTGCCAGCAGCGTAGGAGAGTGGACAGGAAATGGGAGATACAATGAGCAGTTCTTC.